Included here is one TCR beta chain sequence, with context. What it binds is not known. These data originate in a study of lymphopenia after photon versus proton radiotherapy. Measured with immunoSEQ multiplex PCR; TCRdb has only the in-frame clones, and not every one. Found here are some 26,000 clones, roughly four fifths of them singletons; the top ten hold under 4.5%. Study-level findings and limits: Authors raise, but do not show, better survival with proton therapy. After the lymphocyte nadir, photon-treated repertoires showed oligoclonal expansion, especially of CD8+ Temra cells.

The source is a woman aged 50 to 65 with pancreatic cancer. Sample: peripheral blood, taken from a patient treated with photon-based radiotherapy.

DNA of the CDR3: TGCAGTGCGGATTGGCAAGAGACCCAGTACTTC. Translation: CSADWQETQYF. The chain is built from TRBV20-1 and TRBJ2-5; D not resolved. CDR3 length equals 11 residues. Germline CDR1 and CDR2: DFQATT and SNEGSKA (reference sequence). With 6 bases removed from V and 2 bases from J, the gap between germline ends came to 7 bases.